Listed below are T cell receptor beta chains from one sample, sequenced in a study of blood T cell repertoires in COVID-19. Measured with immunoSEQ multiplex PCR; TCRdb has only the in-frame clones, and not every one. The table has some 190,000 clones, around 85% seen once. The sequencing input was peripheral blood. These receptor sequences come from an older man with COVID-19, enrolled during active disease. Each CDR3 is given with its conserved first and last residue. The D gene is left open where the match is weak. Some rows mark clone size as missing; the rest say once, few, many or name a class of expanded clone.

clone size | J gene | D gene | V gene | CDR3 protein | CDR3 DNA
. | TRBJ1-1 | . | TRBV7-3 | CASSEAMNTEAFF | TGTGCCAGCAGCGAAGCCATGAACACTGAAGCTTTCTTT
. | TRBJ1-2 | TRBD1 | TRBV18 | CASSRTGVYYGYTF | TGTGCCAGCTCGCGGACAGGGGTCTACTATGGCTACACCTTC
. | TRBJ2-1 | TRBD2 | TRBV7-9 | CASRGSGGARYNEQFF | TGTGCCAGCAGAGGTAGCGGGGGGGCCCGATACAATGAGCAGTTCTTC
. | TRBJ1-2 | . | TRBV5-1 | CASSRDIDGYTF | TGCGCCAGCAGTCGGGACATAGATGGCTACACCTTC
. | TRBJ1-2 | . | TRBV19 | CASSIIGAAARYGYTF | TGTGCCAGTAGTATAATAGGGGCCGCGGCCCGTTATGGCTACACCTTC
. | TRBJ1-4 | TRBD1 | TRBV6-1 | CASSAGQALMVPVEKLFF | TGTGCCAGCAGTGCTGGACAGGCCCTGATGGTGCCTGTTGAAAAACTGTTTTTT
few | TRBJ1-1 | . | TRBV20-1 | CGWGRTEAFF | TGCGGGTGGGGGCGAACTGAAGCTTTCTTT
. | TRBJ2-7 | TRBD1 | TRBV5-4 | CASSSRDSIYEQYF | TGTGCCAGCAGCTCCAGGGACAGTATCTACGAGCAGTACTTC
. | TRBJ1-3 | . | TRBV6-1 | CASSVWSGEGISGNTIYF | TGTGCCAGCAGTGTTTGGAGCGGCGAAGGGATTTCTGGAAACACCATATATTTT
. | TRBJ1-2 | . | TRBV11-2 | CASSLEAARGYTF | TGTGCCAGCAGCTTAGAAGCGGCCCGGGGCTACACCTTC
once | TRBJ2-7 | TRBD1 | TRBV5-4 | CASSLEQGVPYEQYF | TGTGCCAGCAGCTTGGAACAGGGGGTACCCTACGAGCAGTACTTC
. | TRBJ2-4 | TRBD1 | TRBV4-1 | CASSQDGVGTALTLAKNIQYF | TGCGCCAGCAGCCAAGATGGGGTGGGGACAGCACTAACCTTAGCCAAAAACATTCAGTACTTC
. | TRBJ2-7 | . | TRBV4-2 | CASSQDLSYEQYF | TGTGCCAGCAGCCAAGATCTGTCCTACGAGCAGTACTTC
few | TRBJ1-1 | . | TRBV28 | CASMTGTEAFF | TGTGCCAGCATGACGGGCACTGAAGCTTTCTTT
few | TRBJ1-5 | TRBD1 | TRBV4-1 | CASSPRDRGGSNQPQHF | TGCGCCAGCAGCCCTCGGGACAGGGGCGGGAGCAATCAGCCCCAGCATTTT
once | TRBJ1-4 | . | TRBV5-4 | CASSRTEQPTNEKLFF | TGTGCCAGCAGCCGGACAGAACAACCAACTAATGAAAAACTGTTTTTT
. | TRBJ2-1 | TRBD2 | TRBV9 | CASSVGSGGAGNEQFF | TGTGCCAGCAGCGTAGGTAGCGGGGGGGCCGGCAATGAGCAGTTCTTC
. | TRBJ1-3 | . | TRBV6-5 | CASTINRYPGNTIYF | TGTGCCAGCACCATAAACAGGTATCCTGGAAACACCATATATTTT
few | TRBJ1-5 | . | TRBV6-5 | CASSSIGWGNQPQHF | TGTGCCAGCAGTTCCATCGGGTGGGGCAATCAGCCCCAGCATTTT
. | TRBJ1-5 | . | TRBV9 | CASSPFQSGQPQHF | TGTGCCAGCAGCCCCTTCCAGTCAGGACAGCCCCAGCATTTT
. | TRBJ2-7 | TRBD1 | TRBV5-4 | CASSFIGTAEQYF | TGTGCCAGCAGCTTCATCGGGACAGCCGAGCAGTACTTC
. | TRBJ1-2 | TRBD1 | TRBV4-3 | CASSQDRTGGAVYGYTF | TGCGCCAGCAGCCAAGATAGGACAGGGGGCGCAGTCTATGGCTACACCTTC